This TCR beta chain was profiled in a study of T cells in Graves' hyperthyroidism and ophthalmopathy. RNA transcripts were the template for amplifying TCR beta CDR3 regions. A first-round RT-PCR of the TCR CDR3 used the HTBI primer set. Using its own MiXCR run on the multiplex PCR reads, TCRdb lists one record per CDR3 protein. The sample shows some 300,000 distinct CDR3 sequences, roughly 15% of them seen only once. Patients having uncontrolled infection, another autoimmune disease, pregnancy or lactation were not included. This clonotype was counted ten times or more. Material: blood. The origin of this receptor is a man aged 30 to 39 with Graves' hyperthyroidism.

CDR3 nucleotide sequence: TGTGCCAGCAGTTTACTAGCGGGAGGCGTGGAGACCCAGTACTTC. Translated: CASSLLAGGVETQYF. J is TRBJ2-5 and V is TRBV28, with 11 bases lining up with TRBD2. Germline V gene data show CDR1 as MDHEN and CDR2 as SYDVKM. The CDR3 is 15 amino acids. Trimming at V came to 2 bases and at J to 5 bases, leaving 4 bases not matched to a gene.